This is a list of T cell receptor beta chains from one sample in a study of blood T cell repertoires in COVID-19. TCRdb's table, derived via immunoSEQ multiplex PCR, lists solely in-frame clones and lacks some. Of 29,000 or so clones listed, 80% are singletons. Sequencing input: peripheral blood. All receptors derive from a woman in her sixties or seventies with acute or convalescent COVID-19. The CDR3 runs from the conserved cysteine through the conserved F or W. D genes are given only for firm matches. Part of the rows lack a size; the others show once, few, many or a class for expanded clones.

V gene,D gene,J gene,clone size,CDR3 protein,CDR3 DNA
TRBV6-4,-,TRBJ2-1,-,CASSAHWGGNEQFF,TGTGCCAGCAGTGCCCACTGGGGCGGCAATGAGCAGTTCTTC
TRBV24-1,-,TRBJ2-7,few,CATSDGGQFYEQYF,TGTGCCACCAGTGACGGTGGACAGTTCTACGAGCAGTACTTC
TRBV5-4,TRBD2,TRBJ2-1,-,CASSRGRSDEQFF,TGTGCCAGCAGCCGCGGGAGGAGCGATGAGCAGTTCTTC
TRBV28,-,TRBJ1-6,-,CASIGKTEGPANSPLHF,TGTGCCAGCATTGGAAAGACGGAGGGACCAGCGAATTCACCCCTCCACTTT
TRBV28,-,TRBJ2-7,-,CASYVPGPGGEQYF,TGTGCCAGCTATGTGCCGGGACCCGGGGGTGAGCAGTACTTC
TRBV7-8,-,TRBJ2-4,-,CASSQQTGLAKNIQYF,TGTGCCAGCAGCCAACAGACAGGACTAGCCAAAAACATTCAGTACTTC
TRBV5-6,-,TRBJ2-3,-,CASSGGTDTQYF,TGTGCCAGCTCGGGCGGGACAGATACGCAGTATTTT
TRBV6-4,TRBD1,TRBJ2-1,-,CATPSIGTVPNEQFF,TGTGCCACCCCCTCCATCGGGACAGTACCCAATGAGCAGTTCTTC
TRBV12-3/TRBV12-4,-,TRBJ1-5,-,CACRQVDQPQHF,TGTGCCTGCAGACAAGTCGATCAGCCCCAGCATTTT
TRBV5-1,TRBD1,TRBJ1-3,-,CASSLEGAGGNTIYF,TGCGCCAGCAGCTTGGAGGGGGCGGGAGGAAACACCATATATTTT
TRBV7-3,TRBD1,TRBJ2-5,-,CASSGDSQETQYF,TGTGCCAGCAGCGGGGACAGCCAAGAGACCCAGTACTTC
TRBV4-1,TRBD2,TRBJ2-7,few,CASSQEGLAGSYEQYF,TGCGCCAGCAGCCAAGAAGGACTAGCTGGTTCCTACGAGCAGTACTTC
TRBV7-9,TRBD1,TRBJ1-1,-,CASSLRGQGNTEAFF,TGTGCCAGCAGCTTGAGGGGGCAGGGGAACACTGAAGCTTTCTTT
TRBV5-6,-,TRBJ2-3,-,CASSWSSSVDTQYF,TGTGCCAGCAGCTGGTCCTCTAGTGTAGATACGCAGTATTTT
TRBV6-1,TRBD2,TRBJ2-7,-,CASSAGLAGPKREQYF,TGTGCCAGCAGTGCCGGACTAGCGGGCCCTAAGAGGGAGCAGTACTTC
TRBV12-3/TRBV12-4,-,TRBJ2-7,-,CASSSRGLYEQYF,TGTGCCAGCAGTTCCAGGGGTTTATACGAGCAGTACTTC
TRBV28,TRBD1,TRBJ1-1,few,CASSPTGWYTEAFF,TGTGCCAGCAGCCCGACAGGGTGGTACACTGAAGCTTTCTTT
TRBV7-8,TRBD1,TRBJ1-1,-,CASSLEGAFRNTEAFF,TGTGCCAGCAGCTTAGAGGGGGCGTTTCGGAACACTGAAGCTTTCTTT
TRBV27,TRBD1,TRBJ1-2,-,CASSPIFHRGDGYTF,TGTGCCAGCAGTCCAATTTTCCACAGGGGGGATGGCTACACCTTC
TRBV18,TRBD1,TRBJ1-4,-,CASSLTGGEAEKLFF,TGTGCCAGCTCACTGACAGGGGGCGAAGCTGAAAAACTGTTTTTT
TRBV7-2,TRBD2,TRBJ2-7,-,CASSLDTSGTYEQYF,TGTGCCAGCAGCTTAGACACTAGCGGGACCTACGAGCAGTACTTC
TRBV6-5,TRBD2,TRBJ2-7,many,CASSSSGSTYYEQYF,TGTGCCAGCAGCTCGAGCGGGAGTACTTATTACGAGCAGTACTTC
TRBV2,TRBD1,TRBJ2-2,once,CASRRTGTANTGELFF,TGTGCCAGCAGGAGGACCGGGACAGCAAACACCGGGGAGCTGTTTTTT
TRBV7-8,-,TRBJ2-2,-,CASSLGVAVNTGELFF,TGTGCCAGCAGCTTAGGGGTAGCGGTTAACACCGGGGAGCTGTTTTTT
TRBV2,TRBD2,TRBJ2-4,-,CASKGGGTSGLAKNIQYF,TGTGCCAGCAAAGGAGGGGGGACTAGCGGACTAGCCAAAAACATTCAGTACTTC
TRBV3-1/TRBV3-2,-,TRBJ1-1,-,CASSQGEGVGTEAFF,TGTGCCAGCAGCCAAGGGGAGGGAGTTGGGACTGAAGCTTTCTTT
TRBV28,-,TRBJ1-2,-,CASSPYRVHTF,TGTGCCAGCAGTCCGTACAGGGTACACACCTTC
TRBV9,TRBD2,TRBJ2-3,-,CASSPAGGGPEDTQYF,TGTGCCAGCAGCCCAGCCGGGGGGGGGCCAGAAGATACGCAGTATTTT
TRBV5-1,TRBD2,TRBJ2-7,-,CASSFSGFGSYEQYF,TGCGCCAGCAGCTTTAGCGGGTTCGGCTCCTACGAGCAGTACTTC
TRBV28,-,TRBJ2-3,-,CASSSLLGSPGATDTQYF,TGTGCCAGCAGTTCCCTTCTCGGGAGCCCCGGGGCAACAGATACGCAGTATTTT
TRBV4-1,-,TRBJ1-1,-,CASSQEMGRREAFF,TGCGCCAGCAGCCAAGAGATGGGGCGTAGGGAAGCTTTCTTT
TRBV12-5,TRBD1,TRBJ2-1,-,CASGTGQGVSNEQFF,TGTGCTAGTGGTACCGGACAGGGGGTTAGTAATGAGCAGTTCTTC
TRBV7-2,-,TRBJ2-6,-,CASTPGLGQRPGANVLTF,TGTGCCAGCACCCCAGGATTAGGCCAACGGCCTGGGGCCAACGTCCTGACTTTC
TRBV5-1,-,TRBJ1-5,-,CASSLEGNSNQPQHF,TGCGCCAGCAGCTTGGAGGGGAATAGCAATCAGCCCCAGCATTTT
TRBV12-5,-,TRBJ2-2,-,CASGSTGHTNTGELFF,TGTGCTAGTGGTTCTACAGGGCACACCAACACCGGGGAGCTGTTTTTT
TRBV3-1/TRBV3-2,TRBD1,TRBJ1-4,-,CASSQDLVQGGEKLFF,TGTGCCAGCAGCCAAGATTTAGTACAGGGGGGAGAAAAACTGTTTTTT
TRBV15,TRBD1,TRBJ1-6,-,CATRTGAVYNSPLHF,TGTGCCACCAGAACAGGGGCTGTCTATAATTCACCCCTCCACTTT
TRBV7-8,-,TRBJ2-3,-,CASSWTGGQGDTQYF,TGTGCCAGCAGCTGGACCGGGGGGCAAGGAGATACGCAGTATTTT
TRBV24-1,-,TRBJ1-1,-,CATSVGANTEAFF,TGTGCCACCAGTGTTGGAGCGAACACTGAAGCTTTCTTT
TRBV10-3,-,TRBJ2-3,-,CAIRPSGGSADTQYF,TGTGCCATCAGACCAAGTGGGGGCAGCGCAGATACGCAGTATTTT
TRBV19,-,TRBJ1-6,-,CASSIGPPAGNSPLHF,TGTGCCAGTAGTATTGGACCGCCGGCGGGGAATTCACCCCTCCACTTT
TRBV30,TRBD1,TRBJ1-1,-,CAWSVMTGGSTEAFF,TGTGCCTGGAGTGTGATGACAGGGGGTAGCACTGAAGCTTTCTTT
TRBV5-1,-,TRBJ1-6,few,CASSLMVTEHSPLHF,TGCGCCAGCAGCTTGATGGTGACAGAGCATTCACCCCTCCACTTT